Shown below are 10 T cell receptor beta chains from a single sample sequenced in a study of T cells in Graves' hyperthyroidism and ophthalmopathy. TCR beta CDR3 region amplification was performed from RNA transcripts. First-round RT-PCR targeting the TCR CDR3 was performed with the HTBI primer set. Each CDR3 protein gets one entry after TCRdb re-called the multiplex PCR reads with MiXCR. The sample yields around 620,000 distinct CDR3 sequences, 16% seen once. Sequenced sample: blood. These receptor sequences come from a woman aged 30 to 39 with Graves' hyperthyroidism.

Concerning this clonotype: This sequence may be a read error, since a much larger clone differs from it by one base. Written as DNA, the CDR3 is TGTGCCAGCAGTGAAAACGGGAATCAGTCCCAGCATTTT. This translates into CASSENGNQSQHF. The J gene is TRBJ1-5, the V gene TRBV6-1; D is uncertain. The germline V gene encodes CDR1 MNHNS and CDR2 SASEGT. There are 13 residues in the CDR3.

The rearrangement joins TRBV29-1 to TRBJ1-5, with D possibly matching TRBD1 (6 bases). This CDR3 has 13 amino acids. V gave up 6 bases and J gave up 3 bases, with 12 bases separating them. Germline lookup yields CDR1 SQVTM and CDR2 ANQGSEA. CDR3 DNA: TGCAGCGTCGCAGCAGGGGACAATCAGCCCCAGCATTTT. This gives the protein CSVAAGDNQPQHF.

This chain joins TRBV6-1 and TRBJ2-6; a possible D gene is TRBD1 (6 bases). The V end was cut by 6 bases, the J end by 2 bases, with 8 bases between. The CDR3 consists of 14 residues. From germline, CDR1 is MNHNS and CDR2 SASEGT. This chain's CDR3 is CASRQGPGANVLTF. DNA for the CDR3: TGTGCCAGCAGACAGGGACCTGGGGCCAACGTCCTGACTTTC.

In regard to this clonotype: A junction boundary mismatches the germline segment, possibly from a read error. The genes are TRBV9 and TRBJ2-1; D is unresolved. From germline, CDR1 is SGDLS and CDR2 YYNGEE. CDR3 size: 14 residues. The CDR3 sequence: CVSSVEPSYNEQFF. CDR3 sequence (DNA): TGTGTCAGCAGCGTAGAACCTTCCTACAATGAGCAGTTCTTC. The whole variable domain, filled in from reference TRBV9 and TRBJ2-1, reads DSGVTQTPKHLITATGQRVTLRCSPRSGDLSVYWYQQSLDQGLQFLIQYYNGEERAKGNILERFSAQQFPDLHSELNLSSLELGDSALYFCVSSVEPSYNEQFFGPGTRLTVL.

The V call is TRBV7-8, the J call TRBJ2-7; TRBD1 is a possible D gene (5 bases). The CDR3 is 13 amino acids. V lost 5 bases to trimming and J lost 6 bases, with 14 bases between them. The germline gives CDR1 SGHVS, CDR2 FQNEAQ. This CDR3 reads CASSHPGFGEQYF. CDR3 nucleotide sequence: TGTGCCAGCAGCCATCCAGGGTTTGGCGAGCAGTACTTC.

This clonotype appeared a few times. This chain uses TRBV19 with TRBJ1-5; possibly TRBD1 for D (6 bases). Germline V lookup: CDR1 LNHDA, CDR2 SQIVND (reference sequence). CDR3 length: 14 residues. With 3 bases removed from V and 5 bases from J, the gap between germline ends came to 11 bases. CDR3 nucleotides: TGTGCCAGTAGTATCGTGACAGGCTATCAGCCCCAGCATTTT. This translates into CASSIVTGYQPQHF.

CDR3 sequence (DNA): TGTGCCAGCAGCCAAGATAGGGTCTCTGGGGCCAACGTCCTGACTTTC. Amino acid sequence: CASSQDRVSGANVLTF. This chain connects TRBV3-1 to TRBJ2-6; D is ambiguous. In germline, CDR1 is LGHDT, CDR2 YNNKEL (reference sequence). The CDR3 runs 16 residues. V lost 0 bases and J lost 0, with 6 bases in between. Supplemented by reference TRBV3-1 and TRBJ2-6, the full variable domain reads DTAVSQTPKYLVTQMGNDKSIKCEQNLGHDTMYWYKQDSKKFLKIMFSYNNKELIINETVPNRFSPKSPDKAHLNLHINSLELGDSAVYFCASSQDRVSGANVLTFGAGSRLTVL.

This clonotype was counted many times. The chain is built from TRBV11-2 and TRBJ2-3; TRBD2 matches 8 bases. The CDR3 is 14 amino acids. V lost 6 bases, J lost 4 bases, and 6 bases stayed unmatched. Looked up from germline, CDR1 is SGHAT and CDR2 is FQNNGV. The chain's CDR3 is CASRVGLGSDTQYF. CDR3 sequence (DNA): TGTGCCAGCAGGGTGGGACTAGGCTCAGATACGCAGTATTTT.

The V call is TRBV7-9, the J call TRBJ2-1; no clear D. The germline V gene has CDR1 SEHNR and CDR2 FQNEAQ (reference sequence). The CDR3 contains 13 residues. The V gene lost 11 bases and the J gene lost 1 base, with 12 bases spanning the gap. The CDR3, as DNA: TGTGCCGGCGCAGGATTATCCTACAATGAGCAGTTCTTC. Translating gives CAGAGLSYNEQFF.

In this sample, this clonotype turned up a few times. V and J are TRBV2 and TRBJ2-1, with 10 bases lining up with TRBD2. The germline CDR1 and CDR2 sequences are SNHLY and FYNNEI. The CDR3 loop spans 20 amino acids. The J segment lost 0 bases and the V segment lost 8 bases, leaving 19 bases of the junction unmatched. CDR3: CASLGLAVSLIKLSYNEQFF. The CDR3 DNA is TGTGCCAGCCTCGGACTAGCGGTATCTCTGATTAAACTCTCCTACAATGAGCAGTTCTTC.